Below, one T cell receptor beta chain is given with its context. Its antigen is unknown. One base away there is no much larger clone; base qualities are not given. The data belong to a study of CD8 T cells in ankylosing spondylitis (dated by TCRdb to 2015 to 2018). For the wider study: To find TCR variants linked to disease, the study profiled T cell receptor beta repertoires in ankylosing spondylitis patients and healthy donors. The full study cohort comprised around 23 ankylosing spondylitis patients and around 100 healthy donors. Peripheral blood was sampled, and synovial fluid was also collected from ankylosing spondylitis patients.

Sequencing was performed on an Illumina MiSeq. Quantitative 5'-RACE with molecular barcodes was used to prepare TCR beta libraries. The authors' pipeline ran thus. Disease-linked TCR variants were identified with a new computational method built on a probabilistic model of VDJ rearrangement. TCRdb redid the processing of the public reads, applying fastp at Q25 and MiXCR, and retained in-frame beta chains. Merged by CDR3 protein, the rows form single entries marked with the most common genes and DNA. TCRdb assigned the V and J calls; the authors' analysis was not used. The sample profile shows roughly 35,000 distinct CDR3 sequences; approximately 15% of them were found once. The ten largest clones add up to roughly 45% of the sample. The study at large found these results: Blood from ankylosing spondylitis patients appeared to be characterized by a TCR beta motif composed of roughly 8 highly homologous amino acid variants. Significant enrichment of the disease-linked clones was reported in matched synovial fluid samples from ankylosing spondylitis patients. Some motif variants had previously been reported in the synovial fluid and blood of reactive arthritis patients, which suggests shared mechanisms of disease initiation. The disease-linked clones had a CD8+ phenotype and were found at relatively low frequencies in peripheral blood.

V ends up 6 bases short and J 4 bases short, with an unmatched junction base count of 6. The CDR3 has 14 amino acids, counting the end cysteine and phenylalanine. Only CDR3 DNA is held: 42 bases, read in frame from base 1. The germline V gene provides CDR1 MDHEN and CDR2 SYDVKM. The chain couples TRBV28 to TRBJ1-1; 9 of the junction bases match TRBD1. The sample was blood. This clonotype was obtained from a male donor with ankylosing spondylitis or in good health (not recorded which). DNA sequence: TGTGCCAGCAGCCGGGGACAGGGAAGCACTGAAGCTTTCTTT. It specifies CASSRGQGSTEAFF.